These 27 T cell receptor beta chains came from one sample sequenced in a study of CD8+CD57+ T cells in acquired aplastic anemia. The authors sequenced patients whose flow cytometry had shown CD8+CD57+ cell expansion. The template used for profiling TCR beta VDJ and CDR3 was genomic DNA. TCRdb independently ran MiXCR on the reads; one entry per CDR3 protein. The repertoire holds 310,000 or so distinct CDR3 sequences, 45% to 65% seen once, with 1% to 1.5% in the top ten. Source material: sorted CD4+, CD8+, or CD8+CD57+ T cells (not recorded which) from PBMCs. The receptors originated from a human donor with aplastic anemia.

CDR3 DNA: TGCAGCGTTGAAGAGGGCGGACGGGCAAAGTCCTACGAGCAGTACTTC. Residues: CSVEEGGRAKSYEQYF. The genes are TRBV29-1 and TRBJ2-7; D is ambiguous. The V gene lost 0 bases and the J gene lost 1 base, with 16 bases spanning the gap. This CDR3 has 16 residues. The germline V gene has CDR1 SQVTM and CDR2 ANQGSEA.

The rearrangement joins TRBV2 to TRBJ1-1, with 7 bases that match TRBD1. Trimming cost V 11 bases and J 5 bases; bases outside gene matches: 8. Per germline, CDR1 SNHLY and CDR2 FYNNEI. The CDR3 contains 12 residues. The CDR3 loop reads CAENDRVTEAFF. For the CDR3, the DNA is TGTGCCGAAAACGACAGGGTTACTGAAGCTTTCTTT.

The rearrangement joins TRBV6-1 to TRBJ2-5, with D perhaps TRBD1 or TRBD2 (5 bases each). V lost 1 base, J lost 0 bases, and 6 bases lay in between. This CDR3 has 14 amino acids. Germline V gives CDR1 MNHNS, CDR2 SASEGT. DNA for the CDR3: TGTGCCAGCAGTGAAGGGGGGTACCAAGAGACCCAGTACTTC. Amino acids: CASSEGGYQETQYF.

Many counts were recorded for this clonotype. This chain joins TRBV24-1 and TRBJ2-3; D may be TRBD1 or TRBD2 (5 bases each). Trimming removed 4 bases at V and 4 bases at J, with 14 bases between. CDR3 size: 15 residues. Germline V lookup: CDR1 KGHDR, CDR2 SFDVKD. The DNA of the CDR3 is TGTGCCACCAGTGACCCAAGAGGGGCCGCAGATACGCAGTATTTT. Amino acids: CATSDPRGAADTQYF.

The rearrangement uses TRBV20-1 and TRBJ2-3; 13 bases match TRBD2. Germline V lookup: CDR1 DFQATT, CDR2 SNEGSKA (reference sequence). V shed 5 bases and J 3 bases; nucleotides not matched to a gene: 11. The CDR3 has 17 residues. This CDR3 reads CSAQSGTSGVPTDTQYF. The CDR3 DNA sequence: TGCAGTGCTCAGTCCGGGACTAGCGGGGTTCCAACAGATACGCAGTATTTT.

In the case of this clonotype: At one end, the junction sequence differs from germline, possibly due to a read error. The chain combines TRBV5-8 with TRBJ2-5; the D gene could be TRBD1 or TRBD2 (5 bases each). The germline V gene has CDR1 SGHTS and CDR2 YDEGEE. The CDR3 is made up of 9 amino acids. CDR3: CASSLMGDF. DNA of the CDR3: TGTGCCAGCAGCTTGATGGGGGACTTC.

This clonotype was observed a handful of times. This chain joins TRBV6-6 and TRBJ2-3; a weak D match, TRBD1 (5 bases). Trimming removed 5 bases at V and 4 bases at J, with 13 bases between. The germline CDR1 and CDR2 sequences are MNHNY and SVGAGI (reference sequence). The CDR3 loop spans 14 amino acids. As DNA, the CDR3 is TGTGCCAGCAGTGGCTCACAGGACGCAGATACGCAGTATTTT. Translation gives CASSGSQDADTQYF.

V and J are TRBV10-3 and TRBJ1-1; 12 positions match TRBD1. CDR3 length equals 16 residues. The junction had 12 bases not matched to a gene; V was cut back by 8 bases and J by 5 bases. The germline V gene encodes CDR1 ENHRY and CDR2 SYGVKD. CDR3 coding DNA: TGTGCCATCCAAAGTCGGGGACAGGGGGCTCGGACTGAAGCTTTCTTT. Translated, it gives CAIQSRGQGARTEAFF.

CDR3 region: CASSGLAEPYEQYF. DNA of the CDR3: TGTGCCAGCTCTGGACTAGCAGAACCCTACGAGCAGTACTTC. V and J are TRBV2 and TRBJ2-7, with 8 bases identical to TRBD2. Germline values: CDR1 SNHLY, CDR2 FYNNEI. The CDR3 spans 14 residues. Trimming at V came to 8 bases and at J to 2 bases, leaving 8 bases not matched to a gene.

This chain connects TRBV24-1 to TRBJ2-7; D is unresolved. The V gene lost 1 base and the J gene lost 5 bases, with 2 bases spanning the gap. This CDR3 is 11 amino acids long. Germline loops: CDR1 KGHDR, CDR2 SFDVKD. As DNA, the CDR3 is TGTGCCACCAGTGATTTTCACGAGCAGTACTTC. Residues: CATSDFHEQYF.

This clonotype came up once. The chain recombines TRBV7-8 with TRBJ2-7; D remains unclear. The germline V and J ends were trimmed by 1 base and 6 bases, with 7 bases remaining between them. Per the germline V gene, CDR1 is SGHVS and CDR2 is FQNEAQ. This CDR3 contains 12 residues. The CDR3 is CASSLVTLEQYF. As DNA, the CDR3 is TGTGCCAGCAGCTTAGTAACCCTCGAGCAGTACTTC. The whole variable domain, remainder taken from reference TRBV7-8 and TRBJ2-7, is GAGVSQSPRYKVAKRGQDVALRCDPISGHVSLFWYQQALGQGPEFLTYFQNEAQLDKSGLPSDRFFAERPEGSVSTLKIQRTQQEDSAVYLCASSLVTLEQYFGPGTRLTVT.

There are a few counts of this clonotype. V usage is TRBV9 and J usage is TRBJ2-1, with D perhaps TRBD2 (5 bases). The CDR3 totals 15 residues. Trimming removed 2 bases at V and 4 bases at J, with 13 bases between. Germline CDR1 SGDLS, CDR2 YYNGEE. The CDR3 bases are TGTGCCAGCAGCGTCGACTCGCCGGGATACAATGAGCAGTTCTTC. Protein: CASSVDSPGYNEQFF. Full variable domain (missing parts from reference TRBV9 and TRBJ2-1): DSGVTQTPKHLITATGQRVTLRCSPRSGDLSVYWYQQSLDQGLQFLIQYYNGEERAKGNILERFSAQQFPDLHSELNLSSLELGDSALYFCASSVDSPGYNEQFFGPGTRLTVL.

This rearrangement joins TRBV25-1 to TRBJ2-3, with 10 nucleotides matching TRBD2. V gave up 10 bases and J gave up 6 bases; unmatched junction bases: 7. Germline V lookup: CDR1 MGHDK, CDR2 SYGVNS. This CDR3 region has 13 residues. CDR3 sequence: CAIPGLAWDTQYF. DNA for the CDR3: TGTGCCATTCCGGGACTAGCGTGGGATACGCAGTATTTT.

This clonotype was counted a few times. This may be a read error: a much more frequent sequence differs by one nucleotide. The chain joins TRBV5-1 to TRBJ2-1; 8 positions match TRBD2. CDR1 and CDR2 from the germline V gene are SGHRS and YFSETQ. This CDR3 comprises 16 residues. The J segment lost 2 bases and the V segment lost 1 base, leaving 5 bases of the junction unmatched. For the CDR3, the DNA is TGCGCCAGCAGCTTGACTAGCGGTCCTCCCTACAATGAGCAGTTCTTC. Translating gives CASSLTSGPPYNEQFF.

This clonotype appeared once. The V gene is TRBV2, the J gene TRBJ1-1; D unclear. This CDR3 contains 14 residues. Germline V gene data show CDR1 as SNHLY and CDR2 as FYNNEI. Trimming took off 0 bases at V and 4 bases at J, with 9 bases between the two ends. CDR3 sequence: CASSEAGGFTEAFF. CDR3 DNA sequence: TGTGCCAGCAGTGAAGCGGGAGGGTTCACTGAAGCTTTCTTT.

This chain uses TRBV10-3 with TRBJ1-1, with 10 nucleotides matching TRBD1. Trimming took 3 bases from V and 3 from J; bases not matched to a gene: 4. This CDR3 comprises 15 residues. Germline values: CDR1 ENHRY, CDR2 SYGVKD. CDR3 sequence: CAISEKGQGYTEAFF. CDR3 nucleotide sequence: TGTGCCATCAGTGAAAAGGGACAGGGGTACACTGAAGCTTTCTTT.

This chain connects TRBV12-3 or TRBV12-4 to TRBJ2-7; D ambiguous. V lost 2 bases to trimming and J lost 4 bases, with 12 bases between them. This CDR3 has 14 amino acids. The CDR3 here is CASSLSGLPYEQYF. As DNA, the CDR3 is TGTGCCAGCAGTTTAAGTGGCTTACCGTACGAGCAGTACTTC.

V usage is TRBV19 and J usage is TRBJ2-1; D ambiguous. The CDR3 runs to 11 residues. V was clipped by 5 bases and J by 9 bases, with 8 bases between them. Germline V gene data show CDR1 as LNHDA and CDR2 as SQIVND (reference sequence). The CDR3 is CASSHSAEQFF. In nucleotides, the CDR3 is TGTGCCAGTAGTCATAGTGCTGAGCAGTTCTTC.

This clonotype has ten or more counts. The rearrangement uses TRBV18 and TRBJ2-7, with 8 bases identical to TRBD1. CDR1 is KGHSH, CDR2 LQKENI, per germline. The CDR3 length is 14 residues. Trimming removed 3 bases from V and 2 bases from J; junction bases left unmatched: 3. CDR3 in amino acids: CASSPRQGPYEQYF. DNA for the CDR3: TGTGCCAGCTCACCCCGACAGGGGCCCTACGAGCAGTACTTC.

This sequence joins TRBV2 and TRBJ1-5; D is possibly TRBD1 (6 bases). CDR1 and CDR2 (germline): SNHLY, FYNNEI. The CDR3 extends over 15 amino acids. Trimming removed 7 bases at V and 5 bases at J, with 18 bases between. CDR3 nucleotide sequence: TGTGCCAGCATTCCAACAGGGTATCCCCATCAGCCCCAGCATTTT. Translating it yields CASIPTGYPHQPQHF. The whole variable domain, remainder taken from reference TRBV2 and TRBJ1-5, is EPEVTQTPSHQVTQMGQEVILRCVPISNHLYFYWYRQILGQKVEFLVSFYNNEISEKSEIFDDQFSVERPDGSNFTLKIRSTKLEDSAMYFCASIPTGYPHQPQHFGDGTRLSIL.

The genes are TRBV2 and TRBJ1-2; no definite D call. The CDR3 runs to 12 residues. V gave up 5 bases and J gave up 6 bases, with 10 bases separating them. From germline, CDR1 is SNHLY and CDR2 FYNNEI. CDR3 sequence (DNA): TGTGCCAGCAGTACCCCGCCAGATGGCTACACCTTC. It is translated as CASSTPPDGYTF.

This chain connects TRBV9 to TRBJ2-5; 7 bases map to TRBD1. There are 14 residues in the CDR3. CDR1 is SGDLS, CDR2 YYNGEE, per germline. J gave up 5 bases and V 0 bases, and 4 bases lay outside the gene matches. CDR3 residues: CASSVGEDRETQYF. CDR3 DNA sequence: TGTGCCAGCAGCGTAGGAGAGGACAGGGAGACCCAGTACTTC.

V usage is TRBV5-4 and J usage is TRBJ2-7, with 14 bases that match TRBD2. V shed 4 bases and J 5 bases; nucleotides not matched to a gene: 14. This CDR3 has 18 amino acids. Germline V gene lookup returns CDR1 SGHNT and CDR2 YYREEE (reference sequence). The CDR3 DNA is TGTGCCAGCAGCCCGGGACTAGCGGGAGAAACCCGCCTAAACGAGCAGTACTTC. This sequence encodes CASSPGLAGETRLNEQYF.

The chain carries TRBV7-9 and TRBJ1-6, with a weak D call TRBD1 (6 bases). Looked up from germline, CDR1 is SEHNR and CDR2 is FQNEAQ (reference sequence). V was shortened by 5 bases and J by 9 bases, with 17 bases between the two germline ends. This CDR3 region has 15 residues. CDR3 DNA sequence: TGTGCCAGCAGCGGGAGGGGGACGGGGGGTTCACCCCTCCACTTT. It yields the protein CASSGRGTGGSPLHF.

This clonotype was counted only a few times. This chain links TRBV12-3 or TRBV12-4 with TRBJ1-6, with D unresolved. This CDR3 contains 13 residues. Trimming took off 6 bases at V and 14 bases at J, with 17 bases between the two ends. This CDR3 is CASSIERGRALHF. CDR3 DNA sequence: TGTGCCAGCAGCATCGAGCGGGGTCGGGCCCTCCACTTT.

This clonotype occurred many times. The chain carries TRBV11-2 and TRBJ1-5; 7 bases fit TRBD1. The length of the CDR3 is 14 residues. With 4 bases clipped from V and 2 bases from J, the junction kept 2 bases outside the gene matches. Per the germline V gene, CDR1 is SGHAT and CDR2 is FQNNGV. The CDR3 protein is CASSSTGGNQPQHF. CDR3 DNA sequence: TGTGCCAGCAGCTCAACAGGGGGCAATCAGCCCCAGCATTTT.

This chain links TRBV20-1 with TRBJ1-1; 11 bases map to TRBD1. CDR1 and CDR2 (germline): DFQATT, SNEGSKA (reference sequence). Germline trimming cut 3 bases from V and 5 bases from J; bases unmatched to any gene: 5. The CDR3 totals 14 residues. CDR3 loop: CSARLDRGRTEAFF. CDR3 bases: TGCAGTGCTAGGTTGGACAGGGGGCGTACTGAAGCTTTCTTT.